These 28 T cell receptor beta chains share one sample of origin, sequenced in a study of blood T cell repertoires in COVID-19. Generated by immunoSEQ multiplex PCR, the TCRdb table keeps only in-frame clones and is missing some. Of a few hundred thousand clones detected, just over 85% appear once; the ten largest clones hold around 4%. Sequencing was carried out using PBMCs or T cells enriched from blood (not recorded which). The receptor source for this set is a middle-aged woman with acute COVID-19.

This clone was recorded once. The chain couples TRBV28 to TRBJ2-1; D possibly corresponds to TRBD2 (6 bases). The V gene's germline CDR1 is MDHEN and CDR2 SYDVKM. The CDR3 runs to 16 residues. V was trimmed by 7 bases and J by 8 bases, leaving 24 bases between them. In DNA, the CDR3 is TGTGCCAGCAATGGGGCGGGGAGCTCCCTTTCTGATGAGCAGTTCTTC. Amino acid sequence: CASNGAGSSLSDEQFF.

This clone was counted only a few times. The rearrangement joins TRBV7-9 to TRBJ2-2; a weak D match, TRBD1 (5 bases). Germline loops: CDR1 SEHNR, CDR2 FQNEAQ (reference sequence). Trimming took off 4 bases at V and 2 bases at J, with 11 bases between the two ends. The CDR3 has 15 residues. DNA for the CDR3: TGTGCCAGCAGCTCATGGGGCGGAAACACCGGGGAGCTGTTTTTT. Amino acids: CASSSWGGNTGELFF. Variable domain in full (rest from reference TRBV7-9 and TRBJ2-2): DTGVSQNPRHKITKRGQNVTFRCDPISEHNRLYWYRQTLGQGPEFLTYFQNEAQLEKSRLLSDRFSAERPKGSFSTLEIQRTEQGDSAMYLCASSSWGGNTGELFFGEGSRLTVL.

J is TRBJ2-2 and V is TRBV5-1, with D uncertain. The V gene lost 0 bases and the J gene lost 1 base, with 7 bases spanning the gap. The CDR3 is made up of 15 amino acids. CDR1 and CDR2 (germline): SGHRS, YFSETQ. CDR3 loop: CASSLGQENTGELFF. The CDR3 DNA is TGCGCCAGCAGCTTGGGGCAGGAGAACACCGGGGAGCTGTTTTTT.

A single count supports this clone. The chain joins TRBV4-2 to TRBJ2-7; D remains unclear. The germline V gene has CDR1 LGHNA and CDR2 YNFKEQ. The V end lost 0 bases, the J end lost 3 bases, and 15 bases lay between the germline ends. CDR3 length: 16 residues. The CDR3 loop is CASSQDQSMSDYEQYF. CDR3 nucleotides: TGTGCCAGCAGCCAAGATCAGTCGATGAGCGACTACGAGCAGTACTTC.

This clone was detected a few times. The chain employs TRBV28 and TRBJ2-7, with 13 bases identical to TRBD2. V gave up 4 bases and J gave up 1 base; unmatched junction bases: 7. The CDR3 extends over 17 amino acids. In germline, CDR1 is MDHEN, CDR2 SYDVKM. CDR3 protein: CASSSTWTSGSSYEQYF. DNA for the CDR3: TGTGCCAGCAGTTCGACCTGGACTAGCGGGAGTTCCTACGAGCAGTACTTC.

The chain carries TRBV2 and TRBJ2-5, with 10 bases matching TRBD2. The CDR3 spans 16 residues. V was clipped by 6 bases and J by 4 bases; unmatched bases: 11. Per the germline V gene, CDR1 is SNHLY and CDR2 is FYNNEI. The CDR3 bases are TGTGCCAGCAGCATACTAGCGGGGAGAACCTTAGAGACCCAGTACTTC. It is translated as CASSILAGRTLETQYF.

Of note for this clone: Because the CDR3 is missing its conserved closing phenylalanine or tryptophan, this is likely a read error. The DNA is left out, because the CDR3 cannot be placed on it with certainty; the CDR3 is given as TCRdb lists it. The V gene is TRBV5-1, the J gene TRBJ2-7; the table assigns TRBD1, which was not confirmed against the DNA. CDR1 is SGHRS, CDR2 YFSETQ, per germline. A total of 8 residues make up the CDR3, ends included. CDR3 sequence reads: CASSLGPA.

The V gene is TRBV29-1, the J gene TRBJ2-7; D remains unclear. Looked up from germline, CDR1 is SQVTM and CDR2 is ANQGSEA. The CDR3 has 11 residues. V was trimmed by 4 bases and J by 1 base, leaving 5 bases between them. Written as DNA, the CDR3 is TGCAGCGTTGTCAGATCCTACGAGCAGTACTTC. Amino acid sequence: CSVVRSYEQYF.

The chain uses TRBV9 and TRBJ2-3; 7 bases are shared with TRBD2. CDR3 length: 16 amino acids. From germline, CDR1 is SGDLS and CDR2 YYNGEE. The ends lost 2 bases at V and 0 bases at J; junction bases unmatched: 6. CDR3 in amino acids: CASSVRERTSTDTQYF. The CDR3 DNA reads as TGTGCCAGCAGCGTGCGGGAGCGGACTAGCACAGATACGCAGTATTTT.

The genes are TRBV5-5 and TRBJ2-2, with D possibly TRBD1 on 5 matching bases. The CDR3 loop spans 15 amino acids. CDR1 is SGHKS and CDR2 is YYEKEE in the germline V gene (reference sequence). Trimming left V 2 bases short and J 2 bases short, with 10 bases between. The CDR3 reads CASSFQGGNTGELFF. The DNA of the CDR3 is TGTGCCAGCAGCTTCCAGGGCGGCAACACCGGGGAGCTGTTTTTT.

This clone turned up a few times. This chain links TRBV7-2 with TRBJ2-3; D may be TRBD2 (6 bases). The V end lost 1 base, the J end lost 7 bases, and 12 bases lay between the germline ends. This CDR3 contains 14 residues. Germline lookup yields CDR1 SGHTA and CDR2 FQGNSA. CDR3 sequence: CASSLGEVAHTQYF. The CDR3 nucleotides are TGTGCCAGCAGCTTAGGGGAGGTGGCACATACGCAGTATTTT.

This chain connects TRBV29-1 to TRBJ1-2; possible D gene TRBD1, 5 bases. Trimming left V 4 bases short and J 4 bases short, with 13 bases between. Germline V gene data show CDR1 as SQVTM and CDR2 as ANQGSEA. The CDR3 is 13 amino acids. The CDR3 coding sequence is TGCAGCGTTGTCGGCAGGGTGAGCTATGGCTACACCTTC. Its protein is CSVVGRVSYGYTF.

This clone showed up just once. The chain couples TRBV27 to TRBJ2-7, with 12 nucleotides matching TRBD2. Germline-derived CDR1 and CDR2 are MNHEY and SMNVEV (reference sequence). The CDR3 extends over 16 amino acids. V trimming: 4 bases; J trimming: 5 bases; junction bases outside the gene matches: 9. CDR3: CASSYSSGRGWHEQYF. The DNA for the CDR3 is TGTGCCAGCAGTTATTCTAGCGGGAGGGGTTGGCACGAGCAGTACTTC.

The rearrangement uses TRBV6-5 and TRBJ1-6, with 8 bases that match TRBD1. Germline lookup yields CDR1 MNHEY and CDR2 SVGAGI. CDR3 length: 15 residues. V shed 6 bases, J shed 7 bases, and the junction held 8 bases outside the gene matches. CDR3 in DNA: TGTGCCAGCAGGTCCGCGGACAGGGCCAATTCACCCCTCCACTTT. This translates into CASRSADRANSPLHF.

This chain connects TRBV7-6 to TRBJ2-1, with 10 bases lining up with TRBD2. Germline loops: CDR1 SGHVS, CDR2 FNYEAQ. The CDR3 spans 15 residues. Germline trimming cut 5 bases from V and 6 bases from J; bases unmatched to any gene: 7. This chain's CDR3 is CASSQGLASSNEQFF. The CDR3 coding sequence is TGTGCCAGCAGCCAGGGACTAGCGAGTAGCAATGAGCAGTTCTTC. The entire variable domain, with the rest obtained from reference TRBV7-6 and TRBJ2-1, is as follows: GAGVSQSPRYKVTKRGQDVALRCDPISGHVSLYWYRQALGQGPEFLTYFNYEAQQDKSGLPNDRFSAERPEGSISTLTIQRTEQRDSAMYRCASSQGLASSNEQFFGPGTRLTVL.

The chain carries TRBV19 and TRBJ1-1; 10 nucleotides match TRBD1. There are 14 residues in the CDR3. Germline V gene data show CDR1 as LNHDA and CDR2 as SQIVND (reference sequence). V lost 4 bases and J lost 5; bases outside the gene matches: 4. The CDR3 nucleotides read TGTGCCAGTAGTAGGGACAGGGGAAGGACTGAAGCTTTCTTT. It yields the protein CASSRDRGRTEAFF.

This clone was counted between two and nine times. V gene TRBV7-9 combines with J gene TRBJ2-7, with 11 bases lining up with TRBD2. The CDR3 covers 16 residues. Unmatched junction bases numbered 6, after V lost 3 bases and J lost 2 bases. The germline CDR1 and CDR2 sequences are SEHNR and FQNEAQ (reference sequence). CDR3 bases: TGTGCCAGCAGCTTGGATCCGGGACTAGCGGCCTACGAGCAGTACTTC. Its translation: CASSLDPGLAAYEQYF. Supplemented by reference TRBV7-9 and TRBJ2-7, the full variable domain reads DTGVSQNPRHKITKRGQNVTFRCDPISEHNRLYWYRQTLGQGPEFLTYFQNEAQLEKSRLLSDRFSAERPKGSFSTLEIQRTEQGDSAMYLCASSLDPGLAAYEQYFGPGTRLTVT.

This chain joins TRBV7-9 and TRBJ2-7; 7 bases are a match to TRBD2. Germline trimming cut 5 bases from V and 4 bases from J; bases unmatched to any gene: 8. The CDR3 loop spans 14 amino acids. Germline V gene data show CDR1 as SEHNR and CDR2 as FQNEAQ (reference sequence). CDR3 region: CASSPRAGDYEQYF. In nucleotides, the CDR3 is TGTGCCAGCAGCCCCCGGGCGGGAGATTACGAGCAGTACTTC. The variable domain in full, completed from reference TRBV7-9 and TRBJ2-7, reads DTGVSQNPRHKITKRGQNVTFRCDPISEHNRLYWYRQTLGQGPEFLTYFQNEAQLEKSRLLSDRFSAERPKGSFSTLEIQRTEQGDSAMYLCASSPRAGDYEQYFGPGTRLTVT.

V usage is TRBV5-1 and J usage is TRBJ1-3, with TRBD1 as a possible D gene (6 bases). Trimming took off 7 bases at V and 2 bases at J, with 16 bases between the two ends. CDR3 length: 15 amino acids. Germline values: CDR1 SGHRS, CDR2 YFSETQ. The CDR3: CASGLQGSAGNTIYF. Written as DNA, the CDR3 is TGCGCCAGCGGACTCCAGGGGTCGGCTGGAAACACCATATATTTT.

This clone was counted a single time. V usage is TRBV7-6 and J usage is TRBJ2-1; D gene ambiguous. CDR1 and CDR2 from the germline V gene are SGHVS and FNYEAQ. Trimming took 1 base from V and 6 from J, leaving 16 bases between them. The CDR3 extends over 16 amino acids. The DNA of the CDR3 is TGTGCCAGCAGCTTAGTTGCGACAACTGGTTCCAATGAGCAGTTCTTC. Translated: CASSLVATTGSNEQFF.

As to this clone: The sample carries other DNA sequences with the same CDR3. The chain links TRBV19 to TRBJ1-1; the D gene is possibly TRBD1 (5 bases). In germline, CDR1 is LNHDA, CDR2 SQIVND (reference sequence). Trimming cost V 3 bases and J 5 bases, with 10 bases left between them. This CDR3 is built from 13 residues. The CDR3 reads CASSIQGGTEAFF. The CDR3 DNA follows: TGTGCCAGTAGTATCCAGGGTGGGACTGAAGCTTTCTTT.

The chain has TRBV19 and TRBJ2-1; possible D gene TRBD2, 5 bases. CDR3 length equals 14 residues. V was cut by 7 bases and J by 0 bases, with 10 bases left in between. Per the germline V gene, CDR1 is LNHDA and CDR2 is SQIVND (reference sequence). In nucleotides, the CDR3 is TGTGCCAGTAAAGAGGGAATCTCCTACAATGAGCAGTTCTTC. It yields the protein CASKEGISYNEQFF.

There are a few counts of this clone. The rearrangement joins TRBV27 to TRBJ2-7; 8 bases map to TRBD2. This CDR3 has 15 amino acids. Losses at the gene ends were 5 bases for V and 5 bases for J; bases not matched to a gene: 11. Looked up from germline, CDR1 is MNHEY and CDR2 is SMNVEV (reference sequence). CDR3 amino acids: CASSLTSAGSHEQYF. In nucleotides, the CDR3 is TGTGCCAGCAGTCTGACTAGCGCCGGGTCCCACGAGCAGTACTTC.

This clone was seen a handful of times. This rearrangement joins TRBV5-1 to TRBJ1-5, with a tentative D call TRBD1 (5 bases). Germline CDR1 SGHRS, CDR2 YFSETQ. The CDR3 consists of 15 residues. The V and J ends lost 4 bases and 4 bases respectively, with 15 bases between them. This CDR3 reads CASSQDGGGNQPQHF. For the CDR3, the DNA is TGCGCCAGCAGCCAGGACGGGGGAGGTAATCAGCCCCAGCATTTT.

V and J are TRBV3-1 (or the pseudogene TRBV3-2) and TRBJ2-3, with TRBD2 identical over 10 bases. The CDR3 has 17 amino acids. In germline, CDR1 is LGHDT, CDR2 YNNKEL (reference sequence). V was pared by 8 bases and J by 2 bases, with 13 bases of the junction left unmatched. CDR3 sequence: CASLGQREGQSTDTQYF. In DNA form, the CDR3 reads TGTGCCAGCCTCGGTCAGCGGGAGGGGCAATCCACAGATACGCAGTATTTT.

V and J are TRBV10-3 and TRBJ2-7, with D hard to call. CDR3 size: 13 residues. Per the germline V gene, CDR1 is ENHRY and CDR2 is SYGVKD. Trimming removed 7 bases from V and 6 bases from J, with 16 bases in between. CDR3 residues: CAITPLGGIEQYF. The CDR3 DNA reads TGTGCCATCACACCACTCGGCGGTATCGAGCAGTACTTC.

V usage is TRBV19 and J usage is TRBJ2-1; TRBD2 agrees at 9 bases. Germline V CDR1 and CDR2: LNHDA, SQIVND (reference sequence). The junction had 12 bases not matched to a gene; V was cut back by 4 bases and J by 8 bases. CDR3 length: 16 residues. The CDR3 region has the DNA TGTGCCAGTAGTAAAAGTCGAGCGGGAGGTACAGATGAGCAGTTCTTC. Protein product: CASSKSRAGGTDEQFF.

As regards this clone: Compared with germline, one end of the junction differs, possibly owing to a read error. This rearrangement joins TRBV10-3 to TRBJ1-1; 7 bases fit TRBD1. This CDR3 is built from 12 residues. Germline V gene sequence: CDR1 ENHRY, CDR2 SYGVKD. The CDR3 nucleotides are TGTGCCATCAGTGGGGCGGGACAGTTGCGGGACTTT. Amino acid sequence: CAISGAGQLRDF.